This T cell receptor (beta chain) emerged from a study of blood T cell repertoires in COVID-19. Study-wide background: COVID-19 samples collected from the United States, Italy and Spain covered acute and convalescent phases. Sample material is recorded as cDNA or gDNA derived from T cells, B-cell-depleted T cells, or PBMCs.

CDR1 is GTSNPN and CDR2 is SVGIG in the germline V gene (reference sequence). V lost 2 bases and J lost 1; bases outside the gene matches: 2. The CDR3 runs to 13 residues. In the source study's methods: Amplified reference gene primers provided the basis for estimating nucleated cell counts. TCRdb's table, derived via immunoSEQ multiplex PCR, lists solely in-frame clones and lacks some. V and J calls and clone size are as listed in that table; D and trimming were resolved from the DNA. The sample shows a few hundred thousand clones, around 89% of them seen only once. The chain couples TRBV30 to TRBJ2-7, with 7 nucleotides matching TRBD1. The clonotype was recovered from a woman aged 55-75 years with acute or convalescent COVID-19. The material sequenced was peripheral blood. The CDR3 protein is CAWSRGLSYEQYF. The CDR3 DNA is TGTGCCTGGAGTAGGGGGCTATCCTACGAGCAGTACTTC.